This entry describes one T cell receptor beta chain. Germline V gene lookup returns CDR1 SGHTA and CDR2 FQGTGA. V was clipped by 5 bases and J by 6 bases, with 13 bases between them. The CDR3 has 13 residues. TCRbeta library preparation incorporated unique molecular identifiers. TCRdb passed the PCR reads through MiXCR, listing each CDR3 protein once. The data show about 640,000 distinct CDR3 sequences, over 10% seen once. These data are taken from a study of T-cell reconstitution after alpha-beta-depleted transplantation in children. Sequenced here: PBMCs, mostly from graft donor cells, sampled 360 days after TCRalphabeta/CD19-depleted stem cell transplant. The sequence derives from a male patient younger than 18 who had a stem cell transplant for acute myeloid leukemia, so the T cells may come from the graft donor. This chain links TRBV7-3 with TRBJ1-1; D unclear. The CDR3 loop reads CASSTWSGAEAFF. CDR3 in DNA: TGTGCCAGCAGCACCTGGTCAGGAGCTGAAGCTTTCTTT.